One sample yielded the 26 T cell receptor beta chains listed below, sequenced in a study of blood T cell repertoires in COVID-19. The assay was immunoSEQ multiplex PCR, and TCRdb's table has in-frame clones only and misses some. The top ten hold roughly a sixth of the sample, which has around 190,000 clones, more than 70% seen once. The sample consisted of peripheral blood. Receptors originate from a man aged 45-65 years with COVID-19, enrolled during active disease.

Points on this clone: A read error may produce the germline difference seen at one junction end. The V and J genes are TRBV30 and TRBJ1-6; D gene ambiguous. The CDR3 runs 15 residues. CDR1 and CDR2 (germline): GTSNPN, SVGIG (reference sequence). CDR3 sequence reads: CAWNKERDFNSPLHF. Here the CDR3 DNA reads TGTGCTTGGAACAAGGAGCGAGATTTTAATTCACCCCTCCACTTT. Full variable domain (outside the CDR3, taken from reference TRBV30 and TRBJ1-6): SQTIHQWPATLVQPVGSPLSLECTVEGTSNPNLYWYRQAAGRGLQLLFYSVGIGQISSEVPQNLSASRPQDRQFILSSKKLLLSDSGFYLCAWNKERDFNSPLHFGNGTRLTVT.

The table lists this clone with a few counts. This chain joins TRBV27 and TRBJ1-6; perhaps TRBD1 as D (5 bases). CDR1 and CDR2 (germline): MNHEY, SMNVEV (reference sequence). This CDR3 is 17 amino acids long. V lost 8 bases, J lost 2 bases, and 19 bases lay in between. The CDR3 sequence is CASSPSFPTAYNSPLHF. CDR3 sequence (DNA): TGTGCCAGCTCCCCCAGTTTCCCGACAGCCTATAATTCACCCCTCCACTTT.

The CDR3 sequence: CASSLPTGRNSPLHF. CDR3 nucleotide sequence: TGCGCCAGCAGCTTGCCGACAGGCCGAAATTCACCCCTCCACTTT. The J gene is TRBJ1-6, the V gene TRBV5-1; D is perhaps TRBD1 (6 bases). V was cut by 1 base and J by 7 bases, with 12 bases left in between. Germline CDR1 SGHRS, CDR2 YFSETQ. The CDR3 runs 15 residues.

The gene calls are TRBV4-3 and TRBJ1-5; TRBD1 matches 7 bases. Per the germline V gene, CDR1 is LGHNA and CDR2 is YSLEER. The CDR3 is 20 residues long. V dropped 0 bases and J dropped 4; count of bases not matched to a gene: 18. The CDR3 DNA follows: TGCGCCAGCAGCCAAGATCTAATAGGGGGACAGATACTAGGGAATCAGCCCCAGCATTTT. It is translated as CASSQDLIGGQILGNQPQHF.

The rearrangement links TRBV15 to TRBJ1-4, with D perhaps matching TRBD1 (6 bases). The germline CDR1 and CDR2 sequences are LNHNV and YYDKDF (reference sequence). The CDR3 has 17 residues. V lost 3 bases, J lost 4 bases, and 18 bases lay in between. CDR3 sequence: CATSRITGPIGNEKLFF. The DNA for the CDR3 is TGTGCCACCAGCAGGATAACAGGGCCGATAGGTAATGAAAAACTGTTTTTT.

This rearrangement joins TRBV7-3 to TRBJ2-3, with a possible D match to TRBD2 (6 bases). From germline, CDR1 is SGHTA and CDR2 FQGTGA. The CDR3 extends over 16 amino acids. V dropped 2 bases and J dropped 2 bases, with 14 bases sitting between them. The CDR3 region is CASSLLPGENTDTQYF. CDR3 bases: TGTGCCAGCAGCTTACTTCCGGGGGAAAACACAGATACGCAGTATTTT.

The chain carries TRBV12-5 and TRBJ2-3, with 10 bases matching TRBD2. The germline V gene has CDR1 LGHNT and CDR2 FRNRAP. The CDR3 contains 16 residues. After removal of 3 bases from V and 4 bases from J, the junction contained 7 bases not matched to a gene. In DNA form, the CDR3 reads TGTGCTAGTGGTTTAGGGCTAGCGGGAGTTTCAGATACGCAGTATTTT. Amino acids: CASGLGLAGVSDTQYF.

The chain combines TRBV19 with TRBJ1-5, with TRBD1 as a possible D gene (5 bases). The CDR3 extends over 15 amino acids. V was cut by 5 bases and J by 6 bases, with 17 bases left in between. The germline V gene has CDR1 LNHDA and CDR2 SQIVND (reference sequence). The CDR3: CASSSPPSGVQPQHF. The CDR3 DNA follows: TGTGCCAGTAGTTCCCCCCCTTCGGGGGTTCAGCCCCAGCATTTT.

The chain uses TRBV6-6 and TRBJ1-2; no definite D call. The CDR3 spans 13 residues. V was cut by 7 bases and J by 7 bases, with 16 bases left in between. CDR1 is MNHNY, CDR2 SVGAGI, per germline (reference sequence). In DNA, the CDR3 is TGTGCCAGCACCCAGGAGGGATTTGCTGGCTACACCTTC. Encoded protein: CASTQEGFAGYTF.

V and J are TRBV4-1 and TRBJ2-1, with 12 bases aligning to TRBD2. V gave up 1 base and J gave up 7 bases; unmatched junction bases: 8. Germline V gene data show CDR1 as MGHRA and CDR2 as YSYEKL. This CDR3 spans 17 amino acids. CDR3 DNA: TGCGCCAGCAGCCAAGTGCCTAGCGGGGGGGCCTGGAATGAGCAGTTCTTC. Translating gives CASSQVPSGGAWNEQFF.

The genes are TRBV6-6 and TRBJ2-1; D gene ambiguous. CDR1 and CDR2 from the germline V gene are MNHNY and SVGAGI (reference sequence). There are 13 residues in the CDR3. The V and J ends lost 8 bases and 5 bases respectively, with 13 bases between them. CDR3 in amino acids: CASYLGVNNEQFF. CDR3 nucleotide sequence: TGTGCCAGCTATCTTGGAGTTAACAATGAGCAGTTCTTC.

This clone has at least ten counts. The gene calls are TRBV6-5 and TRBJ2-7, with a tentative D call TRBD1 (5 bases). Germline V CDR1 and CDR2: MNHEY, SVGAGI. CDR3 length equals 14 residues. With 2 bases removed from V and 2 bases from J, the gap between germline ends came to 10 bases. The CDR3 loop is CASSYGAVTYEQYF. CDR3 nucleotide sequence: TGTGCCAGCAGTTACGGGGCAGTCACCTACGAGCAGTACTTC.

This rearrangement joins TRBV27 to TRBJ1-6; D is uncertain. Looked up from germline, CDR1 is MNHEY and CDR2 is SMNVEV (reference sequence). This CDR3 is built from 12 residues. Trimming pared 5 bases from V and 5 bases from J, leaving 4 bases between. The CDR3 region is CASSPNNSPLHF. The CDR3, as DNA: TGTGCCAGCAGTCCCAATAATTCACCCCTCCACTTT.

The chain is built from TRBV4-2 and TRBJ2-7, with 10 positions matching TRBD2. Per the germline V gene, CDR1 is LGHNA and CDR2 is YNFKEQ. The CDR3 is 16 residues long. J was trimmed by 6 bases and V by 0 bases; bases with no gene match: 8. The CDR3 loop reads CASSQDFSGGSREQYF. For the CDR3, the DNA is TGTGCCAGCAGCCAAGATTTTAGCGGGGGGTCTCGCGAGCAGTACTTC.

The V call is TRBV29-1, the J call TRBJ1-2; no reliable D call. Looked up from germline, CDR1 is SQVTM and CDR2 is ANQGSEA. There are 11 residues in the CDR3. V lost 7 bases to trimming and J lost 1 base, with 7 bases between them. CDR3 amino acids: CSALINYGYTF. For the CDR3, the DNA is TGCAGCGCACTTATTAACTATGGCTACACCTTC.

The CDR3 DNA reads as TGTGCCAGTAGTTCCTGGGGAGGCGGGAGCACAGATACGCAGTATTTT. Translation: CASSSWGGGSTDTQYF. The genes are TRBV19 and TRBJ2-3; possibly TRBD2 for D (6 bases). This CDR3 is built from 16 residues. The germline CDR1 and CDR2 sequences are LNHDA and SQIVND (reference sequence). V lost 5 bases, J lost 0 bases, and 15 bases lay in between.

This rearrangement joins TRBV6-5 to TRBJ2-5; the D gene is possibly TRBD1 (5 bases). CDR1 is MNHEY and CDR2 is SVGAGI in the germline V gene. CDR3 length: 12 residues. V was shortened by 10 bases and J by 5 bases, with 14 bases between the two germline ends. CDR3 sequence reads: CATQTVGETQYF. CDR3 nucleotide sequence: TGTGCCACCCAGACAGTAGGGGAGACCCAGTACTTC.

The chain recombines TRBV5-6 with TRBJ2-7, with D perhaps TRBD2 (5 bases). This CDR3 has 14 residues. V was clipped by 3 bases and J by 3 bases, with 13 bases between them. The germline gives CDR1 SGHDT, CDR2 YYEEEE. The chain's CDR3 is CASSSGRIIYEQYF. In nucleotides, the CDR3 is TGTGCCAGCAGCTCTGGGAGAATTATCTACGAGCAGTACTTC.

This clone is a singleton in its sample. This chain connects TRBV28 to TRBJ2-3; 7 bases agree with TRBD2. The trim removed 8 bases at V and 1 base at J, leaving 9 bases unmatched. The germline V gene encodes CDR1 MDHEN and CDR2 SYDVKM. This CDR3 has 15 amino acids. CDR3 in amino acids: CASVVGGVGTDTQYF. CDR3 DNA: TGTGCCAGCGTCGTGGGAGGGGTGGGCACAGATACGCAGTATTTT.

DNA of the CDR3: TGTGCCAGCAGCTCGACAGGGGGCCCCGGGGAGCTGTTTTTT. Its translation: CASSSTGGPGELFF. The chain combines TRBV7-9 with TRBJ2-2; 10 bases match TRBD1. The junction had 2 bases not matched to a gene; V was cut back by 4 bases and J by 6 bases. CDR3 length: 14 residues. Germline CDR1 reads SEHNR; CDR2 reads FQNEAQ (reference sequence).

J is TRBJ2-3 and V is TRBV14; 8 bases are shared with TRBD1. Trimming took 1 base from V and 2 from J; bases not matched to a gene: 8. Looked up from germline, CDR1 is SGHDN and CDR2 is FVKESK. The CDR3 extends over 17 amino acids. DNA for the CDR3: TGTGCCAGCAGCCAAGGTCGGGACAGGAAACTCACAGATACGCAGTATTTT. Protein: CASSQGRDRKLTDTQYF.

This chain uses TRBV11-2 with TRBJ2-3, with 8 positions matching TRBD2. The CDR3 length is 17 residues. V shed 8 bases, J shed 6 bases, and the junction held 19 bases outside the gene matches. Germline V gene sequence: CDR1 SGHAT, CDR2 FQNNGV. CDR3 region: CASSWNRVLAGSDTQYF. The CDR3 nucleotides are TGTGCCAGCTCCTGGAACAGGGTTTTAGCGGGATCTGATACGCAGTATTTT.

The V gene is TRBV25-1, the J gene TRBJ2-5; TRBD2 matches 11 bases. Germline CDR1 and CDR2: MGHDK and SYGVNS. This CDR3 region has 17 residues. V lost 3 bases to trimming and J lost 4 bases; unmatched junction nucleotides: 10. CDR3 amino acids: CASSDTVLGTSGETQYF. The CDR3 nucleotides are TGTGCCAGCAGTGACACCGTCCTGGGGACTAGCGGAGAGACCCAGTACTTC.

V and J are TRBV18 and TRBJ2-1, with TRBD2 matching 10 bases. The CDR3 runs to 18 residues. Trimming at V came to 0 bases and at J to 8 bases, leaving 13 bases not matched to a gene. CDR1 and CDR2 from the germline V gene are KGHSH and LQKENI. This CDR3 reads CASSPPSSGGSGGDEQFF. CDR3 nucleotides: TGTGCCAGCTCACCACCTTCTAGCGGGGGTTCTGGTGGGGATGAGCAGTTCTTC.

This clone appeared once. The chain employs TRBV5-4 and TRBJ2-7; 8 nucleotides align to TRBD1. V dropped 4 bases and J dropped 3; count of bases not matched to a gene: 9. Germline assignment: CDR1 SGHNT and CDR2 YYREEE (reference sequence). The CDR3 extends over 15 amino acids. In nucleotides, the CDR3 is TGTGCCAGCAGCGCGGGGACAGGAGACCGCTACGAGCAGTACTTC. Residues: CASSAGTGDRYEQYF.

V usage is TRBV19 and J usage is TRBJ2-2; D is uncertain. This CDR3 has 12 residues. The V end was cut by 6 bases, the J end by 2 bases, with 4 bases between. Germline assignment: CDR1 LNHDA and CDR2 SQIVND (reference sequence). In nucleotides, the CDR3 is TGTGCCAGTAGACTTAACACCGGGGAGCTGTTTTTT. Its protein product is CASRLNTGELFF.